Described below is a single TCR beta chain sequence and its context. This receptor's antigen is unknown. The data stem from a study of T cells expressing NK-cell markers (dated by TCRdb to the early 2020s). Some background on the complete study: Three sorted T-cell subsets (CD3+CD56+NKG2C+, CD3+CD56+NKG2C- and CD3+CD56-NKG2C+) from several donors had their TCR beta-chain repertoires profiled. Of the eight sequenced donors, seven were found to be HCMV-seropositive and one was found to be HCMV-seronegative. All eight donors whose samples were sequenced were randomly selected healthy volunteers, three of them men and five women. Libraries were sequenced as 2 x 150 bp reads on Illumina HiSeq 2000/2500, MiSeq or NextSeq. What the study reported, not specific to this receptor: For 5 or 6 donors, the dominant CD3+CD56+NKG2C+ clonotypes were among the top 10 CD8+ clonotypes and accounted for about 1.0-7.5% of CD8+ T cells. Those dominant clonotypes were again the most abundant among CD3+CD56-NKG2C+ cells in a few donors, at roughly 28.3-65%. Whether the expanded NKG2C-expressing T cell clones were specific for HCMV antigens remained unclear.

HCMV serostatus was determined by detecting HCMV-specific IgG in serum with a commercial ELISA kit. Peripheral blood mononuclear cells were isolated from blood by Ficoll density gradient centrifugation. The data were produced on an Illumina HiSeq 2000. TCR beta cDNA libraries were prepared using 5'RACE template switching, which introduced a universal primer site and unique molecular identifiers. cDNA synthesis was primed from the TCR beta constant segment, followed by two successive PCR amplification steps. As for the original processing: Reads were demultiplexed and grouped by UMI with MIGEC, and clonotypes were assembled and quantified with MiTCR. To remove erroneous sequences, TCR cDNA sequences were retained only when supported by two or more reads. Downstream repertoire analysis used the tcR package, and clonotypes were matched across fractions by CDR3 nucleotide sequence plus V segment. VDJmatch was used to annotate antigen specificity against VDJdb, with one amino acid substitution in CDR3 allowed. Each CDR3 protein sequence appears as one entry after TCRdb reprocessed the reads, and no DNA is included. The V and J calls here are based on TCRdb, not the publication. This sample's records show fewer than 300,000 distinct CDR3 sequences. More than 3.5% of the sample belongs to the ten largest clones.

From the germline V gene, CDR1 is MRHNA and CDR2 is SNTAGT. The CDR3 measures 17 amino acids from cysteine to phenylalanine. A DNA sequence was not provided. The chain was built from TRBV6-4 and TRBJ1-1; without DNA, the TCRdb call of TRBD1 cannot be checked. This TCR was recovered from a woman aged 18-70 years in good health. The specimen was blood T cells: a sorted CD56 or NKG2C T cell subset, CD4+ or CD8+ T cells, or bulk PBMC T cells (not recorded which). CDR3 protein: CASSDWQEGAMNTEAFF.